The 20 T cell receptor beta chains below all came from one sample that was sequenced in a study of blood T cells in healthy people across ages. The use of a sample-barcoded 5' primer and a J-beta primer mix characterized a second PCR of about 6 to 11 cycles. TCRdb independently ran MiXCR on the 5' RACE reads; one entry per CDR3 protein. The data contain 500,000 to 700,000 distinct CDR3 sequences, approximately 30% of them singletons. Material for sequencing was blood. The receptors were gathered from an elderly woman in good health.

This clonotype appeared many times. The chain joins TRBV9 to TRBJ2-1; TRBD2 agrees at 10 bases. V gave up 4 bases and J gave up 8 bases; unmatched junction bases: 12. Germline V gene data show CDR1 as SGDLS and CDR2 as YYNGEE. The CDR3 extends over 16 amino acids. The CDR3, as DNA: TGTGCCAGCAGCATCCAAGCGGGGGGGGGAGGTTATGAGCAGTTCTTC. Its translation: CASSIQAGGGGYEQFF.

This clonotype was found a few times. This rearrangement joins TRBV10-3 to TRBJ1-4, with D perhaps TRBD1 (6 bases). V was shortened by 6 bases and J by 8 bases, with 16 bases between the two germline ends. The CDR3 is 14 amino acids. Germline assignment: CDR1 ENHRY and CDR2 SYGVKD. The CDR3 region has the DNA TGTGCCATCAGCGGAGGGGGTACTGAGGAAAAACTGTTTTTT. Translated, it gives CAISGGGTEEKLFF.

This clonotype has more than one count but fewer than ten. A much bigger clone sits one base away, suggesting this may be a read error. The chain is built from TRBV9 and TRBJ2-1; D might be TRBD1 (6 bases). The DNA matches TRBJ2-7 better at its end, which makes the J call doubtful. The CDR3 consists of 15 residues. In germline, CDR1 is SGDLS, CDR2 YYNGEE. DNA of the CDR3: TGTGCCAGCAGCGTCGCAGGGGCCTCCTACAATGAGCAGTACTTC. Protein sequence: CASSVAGASYNEQYF.

Worth noting for this clonotype: A much larger clonotype is one base distant, so this may be a read error. The rearrangement links TRBV19 to TRBJ2-7; a weak D match, TRBD2 (5 bases). The V end lost 6 bases, the J end lost 7 bases, and 22 bases lay between the germline ends. This CDR3 contains 15 residues. The germline V gene has CDR1 LNHDA and CDR2 SQIVND (reference sequence). The CDR3, as DNA: TGTGCCAGTAGCCTTGGAGCAGGCGACTACAATGAGCAGTACTTC. Protein sequence: CASSLGAGDYNEQYF.

The rearrangement uses TRBV20-1 and TRBJ2-1; D perhaps matches TRBD1 (5 bases). The CDR3 runs 12 residues. Germline CDR1 reads DFQATT; CDR2 reads SNEGSKA (reference sequence). V lost 7 bases, J lost 7 bases, and 14 bases lay in between. CDR3 bases: TGCAGTGATGACAGCAGGGTTAATGAGCAGTTCTTC. This sequence encodes CSDDSRVNEQFF.

This clonotype was counted ten times or more. This rearrangement joins TRBV15 to TRBJ2-2; the D gene is possibly TRBD2 (5 bases). Trimming left V 1 base short and J 5 bases short, with 11 bases between. Germline CDR1 and CDR2: LNHNV and YYDKDF (reference sequence). The CDR3 has 15 amino acids. DNA of the CDR3: TGTGCCACCAGCAGAGCTCGGGGTCAGACCGGGGAGCTGTTTTTT. Translated: CATSRARGQTGELFF.

The gene calls are TRBV11-1 and TRBJ2-3, with a tentative D call TRBD1 (5 bases). Deletions cut 1 base from V and 5 bases from J, with 16 bases between. The CDR3 has 16 amino acids. Looked up from germline, CDR1 is SGHAT and CDR2 is FQDESV (reference sequence). CDR3 residues: CASSLVDSLRRDTQYF. CDR3 DNA: TGTGCCAGCAGCTTAGTAGACAGCCTTCGACGAGATACGCAGTATTTT. Full variable domain (missing parts from reference TRBV11-1 and TRBJ2-3): EAEVAQSPRYKITEKSQAVAFWCDPISGHATLYWYRQILGQGPELLVQFQDESVVDDSQLPKDRFSAERLKGVDSTLKIQPAELGDSAMYLCASSLVDSLRRDTQYFGPGTRLTVL.

The chain carries TRBV7-9 and TRBJ1-1, with TRBD1 matching over 10 bases. The CDR3 covers 14 residues. Trimming took 3 bases from V and 11 from J; bases not matched to a gene: 9. Per the germline V gene, CDR1 is SEHNR and CDR2 is FQNEAQ (reference sequence). This CDR3 reads CASSFSGQGRSAFF. CDR3 in DNA: TGTGCCAGCAGCTTTTCGGGACAGGGGCGCTCGGCTTTCTTT.

This clonotype was seen at least ten times. The V and J genes are TRBV27 and TRBJ1-1; no definite D call. Deletions cut 3 bases from V and 3 bases from J, with 17 bases between. The CDR3 covers 16 residues. Germline V gene data show CDR1 as MNHEY and CDR2 as SMNVEV (reference sequence). This CDR3 is CASSFEVRERYTEAFF. The CDR3 coding sequence is TGTGCCAGCAGTTTCGAAGTACGGGAGAGGTACACTGAAGCTTTCTTT.

This clonotype was detected ten times or more. A read error is possible here, since a much larger clone lies one base away. The V gene is TRBV7-9, the J gene TRBJ2-7; possibly TRBD1 or TRBD2 for D (5 bases each). This CDR3 contains 13 residues. Per the germline V gene, CDR1 is SEHNR and CDR2 is FQNEAQ (reference sequence). V lost 8 bases, J lost 3 bases, and 14 bases lay in between. DNA for the CDR3: TGTGCCAGCGGCTATGGGGGTTGCTACGAGCAGTACTTC. This sequence encodes CASGYGGCYEQYF.

This clonotype was counted ten times or more. V and J are TRBV5-1 and TRBJ2-1; tentative D call: TRBD2 (5 bases). V was shortened by 0 bases and J by 9 bases, with 7 bases between the two germline ends. The CDR3 loop spans 12 amino acids. Germline V gene data show CDR1 as SGHRS and CDR2 as YFSETQ. The CDR3 DNA reads TGCGCCAGCAGCTTGGACCGGGGTGAGCAGTTCTTC. This translates into CASSLDRGEQFF. The whole variable domain, filled in from reference TRBV5-1 and TRBJ2-1, reads KAGVTQTPRYLIKTRGQQVTLSCSPISGHRSVSWYQQTPGQGLQFLFEYFSETQRNKGNFPGRFSGRQFSNSRSEMNVSTLELGDSALYLCASSLDRGEQFFGPGTRLTVL.

The chain is built from TRBV29-1 and TRBJ2-2, with TRBD2 identical over 8 bases. This CDR3 is 16 amino acids long. In germline, CDR1 is SQVTM, CDR2 ANQGSEA. Trimming took 4 bases from V and 3 from J; bases not matched to a gene: 10. The CDR3 loop reads CSVVFQRGFHTGELFF. For the CDR3, the DNA is TGCAGCGTTGTATTCCAGCGGGGGTTTCACACCGGGGAGCTGTTTTTT.

This clonotype was counted many times. The chain has TRBV7-2 and TRBJ2-7, with D possibly TRBD2 on 5 matching bases. The CDR3 runs to 14 residues. Germline CDR1 SGHTA, CDR2 FQGNSA. Trimming shortened V by 3 bases and J by 0 bases, and 9 bases separated the two germline ends. The CDR3 loop reads CASSLGAGSYEQYF. Written as DNA, the CDR3 is TGTGCCAGCAGCTTGGGCGCGGGCTCCTACGAGCAGTACTTC.

This clonotype showed up many times. This chain connects TRBV6-1 to TRBJ2-1; possible D gene TRBD2, 6 bases. The CDR3 spans 14 residues. V lost 5 bases and J lost 7, with 15 bases in between. Germline CDR1 reads MNHNS; CDR2 reads SASEGT. DNA of the CDR3: TGTGCCAGCAGTCCCACAAGGGCGGGGAATGAGCAGTTCTTC. It encodes CASSPTRAGNEQFF.

This clonotype was found many times. The chain links TRBV4-2 to TRBJ2-3, with D tentatively TRBD1 (5 bases). This CDR3 region has 16 residues. Germline-derived CDR1 and CDR2 are LGHNA and YNFKEQ. Trimming left V 0 bases short and J 1 base short, with 11 bases between. CDR3 residues: CASSQEGAGGTDTQYF. The CDR3 region has the DNA TGTGCCAGCAGCCAAGAAGGGGCCGGAGGCACAGATACGCAGTATTTT.

In this sample, this clonotype turned up many times. J is TRBJ1-2 and V is TRBV20-1, with a tentative D call TRBD1 (5 bases). V gave up 5 bases and J gave up 8 bases, with 12 bases separating them. Per the germline V gene, CDR1 is DFQATT and CDR2 is SNEGSKA (reference sequence). This CDR3 is 11 amino acids long. The CDR3 loop reads CSAQGVEGYTF. For the CDR3, the DNA is TGCAGTGCTCAAGGGGTGGAGGGCTACACCTTC.

This clonotype was seen a single time. In DNA, the CDR3 is TGTGCCAGCAGTCAGCCGAGCGGGGGGGGAACAGATACGCAGTATTTT. Its translation: CASSQPSGGGTDTQYF. The rearrangement links TRBV12-3 or TRBV12-4 to TRBJ2-3; the match to TRBD2 covers 10 bases. The CDR3 extends over 16 amino acids. Losses at the gene ends were 5 bases for V and 3 bases for J; bases not matched to a gene: 8.

This clonotype was picked up a small number of times. Being one base from a much bigger clone, this may be a read error. The chain recombines TRBV4-3 with TRBJ2-3; tentative D call: TRBD2 (6 bases). Germline V gene sequence: CDR1 LGHNA, CDR2 YSLEER. This CDR3 has 16 amino acids. The CDR3 sequence is CASGQGSGRSTDTQYF. For the CDR3, the DNA is TGCGCCAGCGGCCAAGGTTCGGGGAGGAGCACAGATACGCAGTATTTT.

The chain is built from TRBV5-1 and TRBJ1-1; D is uncertain. Germline CDR1 is SGHRS and CDR2 is YFSETQ. The CDR3 sequence is 17 residues long. V was pared by 1 base and J by 0 bases, with 16 bases between. The CDR3 sequence: CASSLILFGNVNTEAFF. The CDR3, as DNA: TGCGCCAGCAGCTTGATTTTGTTTGGGAACGTGAACACTGAAGCTTTCTTT.

This clonotype was seen a few times. The J gene is TRBJ2-7, the V gene TRBV7-3; 9 bases line up with TRBD1. Looked up from germline, CDR1 is SGHTA and CDR2 is FQGTGA. The V gene end was trimmed by 4 bases and the J gene end by 6 bases; junction bases not matched to a gene: 13. This CDR3 contains 16 residues. The CDR3 loop is CASSSSPGTGCGEQYF. CDR3 coding DNA: TGTGCCAGCAGCTCCAGTCCCGGGACAGGGTGCGGCGAGCAGTACTTC. Together with reference TRBV7-3 and TRBJ2-7, the CDR3 gives the full variable domain: GAGVSQTPSNKVTEKGKYVELRCDPISGHTALYWYRQSLGQGPEFLIYFQGTGAADDSGLPNDRFFAVRPEGSVSTLKIQRTERGDSAVYLCASSSSPGTGCGEQYFGPGTRLTVT.